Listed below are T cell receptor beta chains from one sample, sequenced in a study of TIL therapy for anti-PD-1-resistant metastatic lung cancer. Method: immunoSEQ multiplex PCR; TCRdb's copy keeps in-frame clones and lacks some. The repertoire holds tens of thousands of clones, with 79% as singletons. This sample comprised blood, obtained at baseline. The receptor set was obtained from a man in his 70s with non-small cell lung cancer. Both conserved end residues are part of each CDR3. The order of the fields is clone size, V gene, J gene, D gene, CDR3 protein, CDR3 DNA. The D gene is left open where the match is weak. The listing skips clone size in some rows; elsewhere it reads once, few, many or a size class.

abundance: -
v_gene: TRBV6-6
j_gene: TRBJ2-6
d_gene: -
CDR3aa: CATSPGANVLTF
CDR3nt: TGTGCCACTAGCCCTGGGGCCAACGTCCTGACTTTC

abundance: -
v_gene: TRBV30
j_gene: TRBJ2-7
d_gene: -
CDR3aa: CAWSADEQYF
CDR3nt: TGTGCCTGGAGTGCCGACGAGCAGTACTTC

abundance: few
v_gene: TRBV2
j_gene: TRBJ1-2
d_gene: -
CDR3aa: CASSEFAGAERGYTF
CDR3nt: TGTGCCAGCAGTGAGTTTGCAGGGGCTGAGCGGGGCTACACCTTC

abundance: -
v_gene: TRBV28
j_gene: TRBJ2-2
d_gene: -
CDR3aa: CASSFAGHTGELFF
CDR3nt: TGTGCCAGCAGTTTTGCCGGACACACCGGGGAGCTGTTTTTT

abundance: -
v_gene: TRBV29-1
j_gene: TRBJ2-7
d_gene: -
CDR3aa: CSVEEGTVPYEQYF
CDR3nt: TGCAGCGTTGAAGAGGGGACTGTACCCTACGAGCAGTACTTC

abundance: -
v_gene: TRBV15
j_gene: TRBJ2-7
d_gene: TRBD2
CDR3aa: CATSRDPGGMSYEQYF
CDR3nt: TGTGCCACCAGCAGAGATCCGGGAGGAATGTCCTACGAGCAGTACTTC

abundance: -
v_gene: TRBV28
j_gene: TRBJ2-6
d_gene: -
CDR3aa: CASSVSQVFDANVLTF
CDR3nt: TGTGCCAGCAGCGTATCACAGGTCTTCGATGCCAACGTCCTGACTTTC

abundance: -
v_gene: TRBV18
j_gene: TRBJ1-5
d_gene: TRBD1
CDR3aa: CASSQDRDQPQHF
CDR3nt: TGTGCCAGCTCACAGGACAGGGATCAGCCCCAGCATTTT

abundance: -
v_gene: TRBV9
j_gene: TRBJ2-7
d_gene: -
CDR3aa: CASSATGADSYEQYF
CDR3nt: TGTGCCAGCAGCGCCACGGGAGCCGACTCCTACGAGCAGTACTTC

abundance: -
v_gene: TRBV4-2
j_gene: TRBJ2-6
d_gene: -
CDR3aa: CATGTYGANVLTF
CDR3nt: TGTGCCACCGGGACCTATGGGGCCAACGTCCTGACTTTC

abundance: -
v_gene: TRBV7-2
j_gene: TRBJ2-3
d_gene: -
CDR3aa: CASKGWGTDTQYF
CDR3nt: TGTGCCAGCAAGGGGTGGGGCACAGATACGCAGTATTTT

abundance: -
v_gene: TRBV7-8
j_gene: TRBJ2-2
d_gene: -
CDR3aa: CASSSQGADTGELFF
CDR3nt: TGTGCCAGCAGCTCGCAGGGTGCGGACACCGGGGAGCTGTTTTTT

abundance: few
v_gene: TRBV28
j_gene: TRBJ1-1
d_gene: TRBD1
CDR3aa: CASSLQEQGTFF
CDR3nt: TGTGCCAGCAGTCTGCAGGAACAGGGGACTTTCTTT

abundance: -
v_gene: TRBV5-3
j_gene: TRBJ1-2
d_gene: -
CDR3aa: CARSPPTGPGYGYTF
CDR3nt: TGTGCCAGAAGCCCCCCAACAGGGCCCGGCTATGGCTACACCTTC

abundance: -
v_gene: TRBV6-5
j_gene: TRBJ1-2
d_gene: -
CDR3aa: CASSYSSYGYTF
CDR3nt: TGTGCCAGCAGTTACTCCAGCTATGGCTACACCTTC

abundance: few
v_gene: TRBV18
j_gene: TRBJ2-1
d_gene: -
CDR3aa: CASSPLGVDEQFF
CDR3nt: TGTGCCAGCTCACCGCTGGGGGTGGATGAGCAGTTCTTC

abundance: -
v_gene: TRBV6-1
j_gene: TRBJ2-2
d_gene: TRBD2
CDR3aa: CASSDRGSRSGELFF
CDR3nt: TGTGCCAGCAGTGATCGCGGGAGCCGGAGCGGGGAGCTGTTTTTT

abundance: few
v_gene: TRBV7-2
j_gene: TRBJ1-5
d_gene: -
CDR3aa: CASSLDRAKNLFSNQPQHF
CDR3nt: TGTGCCAGCAGCTTAGACAGAGCAAAGAATCTATTTAGCAATCAGCCCCAGCATTTT

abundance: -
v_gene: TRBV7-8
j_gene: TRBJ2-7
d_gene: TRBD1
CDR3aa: CASSLVARQGKDEQYF
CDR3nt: TGTGCCAGCAGCTTAGTTGCCCGACAGGGTAAAGACGAGCAGTACTTC

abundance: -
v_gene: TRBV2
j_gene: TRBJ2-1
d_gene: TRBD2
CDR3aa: CASTRAGVGNEQFF
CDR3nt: TGTGCCAGCACCAGAGCGGGGGTGGGGAATGAGCAGTTCTTC